These 18 T cell receptor beta chains were all obtained from the same sample, sequenced in a study of tumor-infiltrating T cells and Merkel cell polyomavirus (dated by TCRdb to 2016 to 2017). Broadly, across the study: CD8+ T cells specific for the Merkel cell polyomavirus KLL epitope were examined in Merkel cell carcinoma patients.

Library creation used the immunoSEQ multiplex PCR assay. What TCRdb holds here is the immuneACCESS table cut down to in-frame rearrangements. Part of the clones is not present; checked against another copy, under half of the missing clones reflect an unresolved V gene, and the others are unexplained. The sample data list 26,000 or so clones, and roughly 87% of these were observed just once. Around 2.8% of the sample is held by the ten biggest clonotypes. All patients' tumors stained robustly positive for Merkel cell polyomavirus Large T antigen by immunohistochemistry. The sequenced material came from lymph node tissue. These TCRs come from a man aged 50 to 60 with Merkel cell carcinoma.

The chain employs TRBV19 and TRBJ2-1; TRBD2 matches 10 bases. CDR1 and CDR2 (germline): LNHDA, SQIVND (reference sequence). The CDR3 length is 16 residues. Losses at the gene ends were 4 bases for V and 3 bases for J; bases not matched to a gene: 6. The CDR3 nucleotides read TGTGCCAGTAGTAGCCAATCTAGCGGGAGCTACAATGAGCAGTTCTTC. It codes for CASSSQSSGSYNEQFF.

The chain recombines TRBV6-4 with TRBJ2-7; D might be TRBD2 (6 bases). With 3 bases removed from V and 2 bases from J, the gap between germline ends came to 11 bases. Germline CDR1 and CDR2: MRHNA and SNTAGT. This CDR3 is built from 14 residues. CDR3 amino acids: CASSESAGPYEQYF. As DNA, the CDR3 is TGTGCCAGCAGTGAATCAGCGGGCCCCTACGAGCAGTACTTC.

This clone has a single count. DNA for the CDR3: TGTGCCAGCAGCTCCCCTTTAGGAGGGAATTCACCCCTCCACTTT. As protein: CASSSPLGGNSPLHF. V and J are TRBV7-8 and TRBJ1-6; D unclear. This CDR3 comprises 15 residues. In germline, CDR1 is SGHVS, CDR2 FQNEAQ. With 4 bases removed from V and 7 bases from J, the gap between germline ends came to 14 bases. The full variable domain, completed using reference TRBV7-8 and TRBJ1-6, is GAGVSQSPRYKVAKRGQDVALRCDPISGHVSLFWYQQALGQGPEFLTYFQNEAQLDKSGLPSDRFFAERPEGSVSTLKIQRTQQEDSAVYLCASSSPLGGNSPLHFGNGTRLTVT.

This rearrangement joins TRBV10-3 to TRBJ2-6; 10 nucleotides align to TRBD1. This CDR3 has 17 amino acids. The trim removed 4 bases at V and 4 bases at J, leaving 7 bases unmatched. Germline CDR1 and CDR2: ENHRY and SYGVKD. CDR3 region: CAISGRDRGSGANVLTF. CDR3 nucleotides: TGTGCCATCAGTGGCCGGGACAGGGGATCGGGGGCCAACGTCCTGACTTTC.

The rearrangement uses TRBV7-9 and TRBJ1-1; perhaps TRBD1 as D (6 bases). CDR1 is SEHNR and CDR2 is FQNEAQ in the germline V gene (reference sequence). CDR3 size: 13 residues. V lost 5 bases to trimming and J lost 4 bases, with 11 bases between them. The CDR3 protein is CASSPGGATEAFF. DNA for the CDR3: TGTGCCAGCAGCCCCGGGGGGGCCACTGAAGCTTTCTTT.

The rearrangement links TRBV2 to TRBJ2-7; D is uncertain. Per germline, CDR1 SNHLY and CDR2 FYNNEI. The CDR3 is made up of 12 amino acids. Trimming removed 7 bases from V and 3 bases from J, with 10 bases in between. The CDR3 DNA reads TGTGCCAGCAAGGAGTTAGACTACGAGCAGTACTTC. Translating it yields CASKELDYEQYF.

The rearrangement uses TRBV5-8 and TRBJ1-4; D unclear. The CDR3 is 14 amino acids. Germline CDR1 is SGHTS and CDR2 is YDEGEE. V lost 1 base, J lost 7 bases, and 11 bases lay in between. CDR3 sequence reads: CASSLLAGGEKLFF. The CDR3 DNA reads TGTGCCAGCAGCTTGCTAGCGGGTGGTGAAAAACTGTTTTTT.

The CDR3 loop is CASSYLQGGYGYTF. The CDR3 DNA reads as TGTGCCAGCAGCTACTTACAGGGTGGCTATGGCTACACCTTC. The chain employs TRBV5-4 and TRBJ1-2; TRBD1 is a possible D gene (6 bases). Germline V gives CDR1 SGHNT, CDR2 YYREEE (reference sequence). The CDR3 sequence is 14 residues long. Trimming took off 3 bases at V and 4 bases at J, with 13 bases between the two ends.

The V call is TRBV6-5, the J call TRBJ2-1; D is undetermined. CDR1 and CDR2 from the germline V gene are MNHEY and SVGAGI. Deletions cut 6 bases from V and 7 bases from J, with 13 bases between. The CDR3 runs 13 residues. This CDR3 reads CASRPTWRNEQFF. The CDR3 region has the DNA TGTGCCAGCAGGCCAACATGGAGAAATGAGCAGTTCTTC.

The J gene is TRBJ1-6, the V gene TRBV5-1; the match to TRBD1 covers 8 bases. This CDR3 has 15 amino acids. CDR1 and CDR2 (germline): SGHRS, YFSETQ. The V segment lost 4 bases and the J segment 8 bases; nucleotides outside the gene matches: 8. CDR3 sequence: CASSPGQGDYSPLHF. CDR3 sequence (DNA): TGCGCCAGCAGCCCAGGACAGGGCGACTATTCACCCCTCCACTTT.

V usage is TRBV9 and J usage is TRBJ2-3; D is undetermined. Per germline, CDR1 SGDLS and CDR2 YYNGEE. Trimming took off 0 bases at V and 0 bases at J, with 11 bases between the two ends. There are 16 residues in the CDR3. CDR3 DNA sequence: TGTGCCAGCAGCGTAGGGGCCGAAACTAGCACAGATACGCAGTATTTT. Amino acids: CASSVGAETSTDTQYF.

The gene calls are TRBV7-8 and TRBJ1-2; D is perhaps TRBD1 (6 bases). Between the trimmed V and J ends, which lost 7 bases and 5 bases, there was a span of 20 bases. Germline CDR1 and CDR2: SGHVS and FQNEAQ. CDR3 size: 15 residues. CDR3 sequence reads: CASIERGGMEYGYTF. The CDR3 DNA follows: TGTGCCAGCATCGAAAGGGGGGGCATGGAGTATGGCTACACCTTC.

The genes are TRBV15 and TRBJ2-1; TRBD2 matches 8 bases. Trimming took 1 base from V and 3 from J; bases not matched to a gene: 5. This CDR3 region has 16 residues. Germline values: CDR1 LNHNV, CDR2 YYDKDF (reference sequence). CDR3 in DNA: TGTGCCACCAGCAGAGTAGCGGGATTGAGCTACAATGAGCAGTTCTTC. Translated, it gives CATSRVAGLSYNEQFF.

CDR3 residues: CASSPRVASTGELFF. The CDR3 nucleotides read TGTGCCAGCAGCCCCCGCGTCGCGAGCACCGGGGAGCTGTTTTTT. The rearrangement uses TRBV21-1 and TRBJ2-2; the table's D call of TRBD2 was not tested on the DNA. TRBV21-1 is deemed a pseudogene. There are 15 residues in the CDR3.

This chain connects TRBV4-3 to TRBJ2-3; D not certain. The CDR3 covers 16 residues. Looked up from germline, CDR1 is LGHNA and CDR2 is YSLEER. V dropped 0 bases and J dropped 10 bases, with 20 bases sitting between them. CDR3 loop: CASSQEKGQVGGSQYF. CDR3 bases: TGCGCCAGCAGCCAAGAAAAAGGCCAGGTGGGTGGTTCGCAGTATTTT.

This clone has more than one count but fewer than ten. The chain joins TRBV5-1 to TRBJ1-1, with 7 bases that match TRBD1. Germline values: CDR1 SGHRS, CDR2 YFSETQ. With V trimmed by 5 bases and J by 3 bases, 4 bases remained unmatched. The CDR3 loop spans 13 amino acids. The CDR3 region is CASRVTGDTEAFF. The CDR3 coding sequence is TGCGCCAGCAGGGTAACAGGGGACACTGAAGCTTTCTTT.

This chain links TRBV18 with TRBJ1-5; D gene ambiguous. Trimming left V 1 base short and J 4 bases short, with 5 bases between. This CDR3 comprises 13 residues. The germline CDR1 and CDR2 sequences are KGHSH and LQKENI. In DNA form, the CDR3 reads TGTGCCAGCTCACCACTCAAAAATCAGCCCCAGCATTTT. Its protein is CASSPLKNQPQHF.

The chain carries TRBV28 and TRBJ1-1, with TRBD1 matching 8 bases. CDR1 is MDHEN and CDR2 is SYDVKM in the germline V gene. The CDR3 has 16 residues. After removal of 6 bases from V and 7 bases from J, the junction contained 16 bases not matched to a gene. CDR3 sequence (DNA): TGTGCCAGCAGCCTCCCTGGGGGGACAGGTACGTATGAAGCTTTCTTT. Protein product: CASSLPGGTGTYEAFF. The variable domain in full, completed from reference TRBV28 and TRBJ1-1, reads DVKVTQSSRYLVKRTGEKVFLECVQDMDHENMFWYRQDPGLGLRLIYFSYDVKMKEKGDIPEGYSVSREKKERFSLILESASTNQTSMYLCASSLPGGTGTYEAFFGQGTRLTVV.